This TCR beta chain was sequenced for a study of beta chain features in type 1 diabetes (dated by TCRdb to the late 2010s). In the study overall: Patients and healthy donors did not differ in mean age, gender distribution, total cell number or subset yield. A total of 90 million to 140 million sorted cells were examined across all samples, and RNA yield correlated strongly with the number of cells per subset. In the study, recently diagnosed type 1 diabetes patients and matched healthy donors were compared on the TCRB repertoires of their sorted circulating CD4+ T cell subsets. Whereas all 30 or so donors provided naive and central memory subsets, regulatory and stem cell-like memory subsets were isolated from just 8 patients and roughly eight healthy donors. The study at large found these results: Because cDNA rather than genomic DNA was sequenced, highly expressing activated cells could have been over-represented, although no difference in activation and CD3 levels was found between groups. Naive, central memory and regulatory TCRB repertoires appeared to be more alike among patients than among healthy donors. HLA sub-analyses involved small numbers of individuals, so any influence of HLA type on TCRB rearrangement remained unresolved. PCR may preferentially amplify shorter templates, but because patient and control samples were amplified and corrected together, any resulting skew would affect both groups equally. In all four CD4+ subsets, TCRB CDR3 length was moderately but significantly shorter in type 1 diabetes patients. At VDJ recombination sites, patients with type 1 diabetes made fewer insertions and deleted more nucleotides, a pattern implying thymic rearrangement abnormalities.

This clone was observed a handful of times. The clone's antigen remains unknown. Base qualities are not recorded, but no much larger clone differs from it by a single base. The CDR3 covers 15 residues, taking in both the cysteine and the phenylalanine. The entry retains the CDR3 DNA only, 45 bases that are in frame from base 1. Trimming removed 5 bases from V and 4 bases from J; the gene matches leave 6 bases unexplained. In the germline V gene (reference sequence), CDR1 corresponds to SGHAT and CDR2 to FQDESV. From each donor, a single peripheral blood sample of about 100 mL on average was drawn into heparinised tubes. A BD FACSAria II was used to sort naive, central memory, regulatory and stem cell-like memory CD4+ T cells with a panel that included CD45RO, CCR7, CD25, CD127, CD95 and CD27. Purity was above 95% for every sorted population. PBMCs were isolated right away by Lymphoprep density gradient centrifugation and were stained directly, without culture. To minimize batch effects, samples were stained and sorted in pairs, one healthy donor with one patient per experiment.

All of the isolated RNA was reverse transcribed with the High Capacity cDNA Reverse Transcription Kit, so expressed TCRB transcripts were sequenced. Naive, central memory and regulatory T cell samples underwent deep immunoSEQ sequencing, averaging about 3.57 million total reads per sample. Sorted cells were lysed in RLT buffer, and RNA was extracted using DNase-treated RNeasy Micro or Mini kits according to cell number. Each cell subset was processed on its own to prevent cross-contamination, while patient and healthy donor samples were processed together. TCRB sequences were amplified from cDNA with the immunoSEQ multiplex PCR, producing 87-bp fragments spanning the CDR3 region. Amplicons were sequenced on the Illumina HiSeq platform. The authors' pipeline ran thus. Synthetic template baselines were used to correct PCR bias computationally, reads within Hamming distance 2 were collapsed together, and singletons that could not be merged were discarded. Reads were aligned against IMGT so that V, D and J genes, CDR3 length and insertions or deletions at six rearrangement sites could be assigned. Within each subset, clonotype counts were normalized to sorted cell number, and only after that were true diversity and Gini coefficients computed with the tcR R package. Repertoire sharing was quantified using the overlap coefficient calculated on TCRB nucleotide sequences. As a proxy for the pre-selection repertoire, out-of-frame TCRB sequences from naive cells were analyzed. The table was pulled from immuneACCESS by TCRdb, which kept in-frame rearrangements only. Such tables lose some clones; where checked, under half of the loss comes from unresolved V genes, and the rest has no known cause. D and trimming were read from the DNA, whereas the V and J calls and clone size are those reported in that table. A total of 500,000 to 850,000 clones appear in this sample, 11% to 15% of them only once. The leading ten clones occupy roughly 0.04% of the sample.

The chain employs TRBV11-1 and TRBJ2-1; TRBD2 matches 9 bases in the middle. The sequence was collected from a man aged 18-30 years with type 1 diabetes. The sequencing input was naive CD4+ T cells from blood. The cell subset or site label for this specimen denotes: true naive CD4+ T cells. In nucleotide form, the sequence is TGTGCCAGCAGCAGGCCGGGACTAGCATACAATGAGCAGTTCTTC. Its amino acids are CASSRPGLAYNEQFF.